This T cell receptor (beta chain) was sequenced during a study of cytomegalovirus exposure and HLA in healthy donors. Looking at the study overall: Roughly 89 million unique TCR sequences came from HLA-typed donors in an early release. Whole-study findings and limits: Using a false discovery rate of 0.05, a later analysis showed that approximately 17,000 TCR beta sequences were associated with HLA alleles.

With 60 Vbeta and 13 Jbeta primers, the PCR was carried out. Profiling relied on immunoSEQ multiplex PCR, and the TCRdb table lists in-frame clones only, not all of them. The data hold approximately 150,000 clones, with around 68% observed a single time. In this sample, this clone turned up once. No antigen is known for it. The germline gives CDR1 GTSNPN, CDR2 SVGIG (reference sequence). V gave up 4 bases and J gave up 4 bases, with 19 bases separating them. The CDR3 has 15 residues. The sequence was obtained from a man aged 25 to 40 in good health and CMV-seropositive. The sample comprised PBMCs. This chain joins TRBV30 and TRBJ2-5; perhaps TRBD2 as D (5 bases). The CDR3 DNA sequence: TGTGCCTGGAAAGAGGGCCTGATGAGCGGAGAGACCCAGTACTTC. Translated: CAWKEGLMSGETQYF.